The clone carrying this TCR beta chain was observed a single time. No antigen is known for it. Survey-level resolution applied to immunoSEQ assay v3.0. Profiled with immunoSEQ multiplex PCR; TCRdb holds only in-frame clones, not every one. Of 11,000 to 15,000 clones in the sample, around 90% were seen once. Only United States sites treated participants with HIV. This specimen comes from a study of long-term antiretroviral therapy in people with HIV. Study-level findings and limits: The study found that diversity rose after ART but stayed below transplant donor controls.

Germline assignment: CDR1 SNHLY and CDR2 FYNNEI. V lost 0 bases, J lost 7 bases, and 9 bases lay in between. This CDR3 is built from 13 residues. This TCR was sampled from a man aged 40-55 years with HIV. This chain connects TRBV2 to TRBJ1-2, with D perhaps TRBD1 (5 bases). The sequencing used unsorted PBMCs, collected 6.2 years after starting antiretroviral therapy. The CDR3 sequence is CASSEATAGGYTF. CDR3 nucleotides: TGTGCCAGCAGTGAAGCGACAGCTGGTGGCTACACCTTC.